This TCR beta chain was identified during a study of cytomegalovirus exposure and HLA in healthy donors. Study-wide results and caveats: According to reports, the classifier identified cytomegalovirus status with high specificity and sensitivity. Analysis was performed later, and it showed HLA-associated TCR beta chains to be more clonally expanded than equally common others. The CMV antigen specificity of three CMV-associated chains was confirmed through in vitro analysis. HLA alleles were associated with some 16,000 TCR beta sequences in a later analysis at 0.05 false discovery rate.

V lost 2 bases and J lost 6; bases outside the gene matches: 9. Germline CDR1 SGHRS, CDR2 YFSETQ. The CDR3 is made up of 15 amino acids. 13 Jbeta primers and 60 Vbeta primers were used for the PCR. The method was immunoSEQ multiplex PCR; TCRdb's version includes in-frame clones alone and lacks a portion of them. The sample carries 55,000 to 75,000 clones, roughly 86% recorded once. With regard to this clone: The antigen is unknown.

This TCR derives from a man younger than 30 in good health and CMV-seronegative. The chain combines TRBV5-1 with TRBJ1-2; 8 bases are shared with TRBD1. Sequencing was carried out using PBMCs. The CDR3 region is CASSLTITGGDGYTF. For the CDR3, the DNA is TGCGCCAGCAGCTTAACCATAACAGGGGGGGATGGCTACACCTTC.